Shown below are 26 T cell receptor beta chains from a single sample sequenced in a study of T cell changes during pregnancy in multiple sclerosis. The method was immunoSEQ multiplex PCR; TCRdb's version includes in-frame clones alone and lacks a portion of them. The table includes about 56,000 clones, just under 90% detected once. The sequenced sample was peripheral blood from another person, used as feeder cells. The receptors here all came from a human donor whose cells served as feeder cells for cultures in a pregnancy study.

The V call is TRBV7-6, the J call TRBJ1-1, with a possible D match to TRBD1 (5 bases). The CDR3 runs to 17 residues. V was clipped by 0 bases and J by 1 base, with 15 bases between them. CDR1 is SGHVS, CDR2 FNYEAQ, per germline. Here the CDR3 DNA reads TGTGCCAGCAGCTTAGCATATGTGGGGGTGCGGAACACTGAAGCTTTCTTT. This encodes CASSLAYVGVRNTEAFF.

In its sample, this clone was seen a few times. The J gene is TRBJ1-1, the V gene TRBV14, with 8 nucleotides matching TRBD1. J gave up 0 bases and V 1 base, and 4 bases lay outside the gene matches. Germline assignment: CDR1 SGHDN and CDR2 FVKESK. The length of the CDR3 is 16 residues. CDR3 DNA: TGTGCCAGCAGCCAAGTGGGCAGGGGGCTGAACACTGAAGCTTTCTTT. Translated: CASSQVGRGLNTEAFF.

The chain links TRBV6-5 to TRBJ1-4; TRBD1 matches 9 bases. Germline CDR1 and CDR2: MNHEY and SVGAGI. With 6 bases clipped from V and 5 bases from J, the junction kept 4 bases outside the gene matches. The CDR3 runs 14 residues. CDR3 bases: TGTGCCAGCAGCTGGGACAGGGCGAATGAAAAACTGTTTTTT. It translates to CASSWDRANEKLFF.

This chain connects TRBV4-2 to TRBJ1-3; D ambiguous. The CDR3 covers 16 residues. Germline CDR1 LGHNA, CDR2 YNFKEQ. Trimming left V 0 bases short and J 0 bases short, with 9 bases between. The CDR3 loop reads CASSQDGAGSGNTIYF. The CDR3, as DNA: TGTGCCAGCAGCCAAGATGGTGCAGGCTCTGGAAACACCATATATTTT.

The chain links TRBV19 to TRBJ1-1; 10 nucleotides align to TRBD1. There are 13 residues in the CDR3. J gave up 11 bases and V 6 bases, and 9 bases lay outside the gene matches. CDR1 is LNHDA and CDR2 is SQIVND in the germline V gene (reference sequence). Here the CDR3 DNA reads TGTGCCAGTAGCCTCCGGGACAGGGGTGCGGCTTTCTTT. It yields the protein CASSLRDRGAAFF.

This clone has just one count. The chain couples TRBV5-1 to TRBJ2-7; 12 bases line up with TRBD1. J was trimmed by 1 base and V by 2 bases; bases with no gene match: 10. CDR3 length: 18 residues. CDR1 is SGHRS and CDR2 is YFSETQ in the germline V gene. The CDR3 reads CASSFPHGTGGRSYEQYF. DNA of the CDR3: TGCGCCAGCAGCTTCCCCCATGGGACAGGGGGCAGGTCCTACGAGCAGTACTTC.

The CDR3 here is CASRGRPSQETQYF. The CDR3 bases are TGTGCCAGCAGGGGCCGGCCCTCACAAGAGACCCAGTACTTC. The chain uses TRBV13 and TRBJ2-5, with D unresolved. Germline V CDR1 and CDR2: PRHDT, FYEKMQ (reference sequence). V lost 6 bases to trimming and J lost 2 bases, with 13 bases between them. This CDR3 region has 14 residues.

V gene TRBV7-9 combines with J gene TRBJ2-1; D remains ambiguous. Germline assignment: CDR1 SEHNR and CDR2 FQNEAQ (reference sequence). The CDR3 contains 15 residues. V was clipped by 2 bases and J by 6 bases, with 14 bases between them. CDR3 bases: TGTGCCAGCAGCTTATCGGTCCCCTCGGGCAATGAGCAGTTCTTC. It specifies CASSLSVPSGNEQFF.

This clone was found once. The CDR3 loop is CASSHGPGQGDGANVLTF. The DNA of the CDR3 is TGTGCCAGCAGCCATGGTCCAGGACAGGGAGACGGGGCCAACGTCCTGACTTTC. The chain joins TRBV11-3 to TRBJ2-6; TRBD1 matches at 8 bases. V trimming: 5 bases; J trimming: 4 bases; junction bases outside the gene matches: 13. CDR3 length equals 18 residues. CDR1 and CDR2 from the germline V gene are SGHNT and YENEEA.

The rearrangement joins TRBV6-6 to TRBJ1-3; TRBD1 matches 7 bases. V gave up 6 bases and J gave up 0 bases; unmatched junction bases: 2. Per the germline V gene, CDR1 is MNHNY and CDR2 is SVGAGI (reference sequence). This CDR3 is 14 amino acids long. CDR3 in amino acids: CASRDRSSGNTIYF. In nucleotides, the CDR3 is TGTGCCAGCAGGGACAGGAGCTCTGGAAACACCATATATTTT.

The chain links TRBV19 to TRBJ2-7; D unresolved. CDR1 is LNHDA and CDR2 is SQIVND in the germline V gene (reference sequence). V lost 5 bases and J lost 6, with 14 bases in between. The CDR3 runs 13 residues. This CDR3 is CASSAGPSGEQYF. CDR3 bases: TGTGCCAGTAGTGCCGGGCCTTCCGGCGAGCAGTACTTC.

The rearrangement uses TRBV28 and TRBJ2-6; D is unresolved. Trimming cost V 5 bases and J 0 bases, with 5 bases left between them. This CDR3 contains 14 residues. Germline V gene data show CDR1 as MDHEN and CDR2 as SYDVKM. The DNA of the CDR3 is TGTGCCAGCAGTCATGGCTCTGGGGCCAACGTCCTGACTTTC. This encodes CASSHGSGANVLTF.

CDR3 in amino acids: CASSHDRADLGYTF. Written as DNA, the CDR3 is TGTGCCAGCAGCCACGACAGGGCAGACTTGGGCTACACCTTC. The chain couples TRBV7-8 to TRBJ1-2, with 7 positions matching TRBD1. Germline CDR1 and CDR2: SGHVS and FQNEAQ. The CDR3 totals 14 residues. Trimming cost V 5 bases and J 8 bases; bases outside gene matches: 11.

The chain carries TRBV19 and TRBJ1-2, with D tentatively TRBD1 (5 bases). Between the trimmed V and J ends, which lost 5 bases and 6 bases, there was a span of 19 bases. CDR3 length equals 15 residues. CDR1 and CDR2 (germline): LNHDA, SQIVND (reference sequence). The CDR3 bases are TGTGCCAGTAGTCCGGTATGGGGGAGTGGAGATGGCTACACCTTC. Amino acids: CASSPVWGSGDGYTF.

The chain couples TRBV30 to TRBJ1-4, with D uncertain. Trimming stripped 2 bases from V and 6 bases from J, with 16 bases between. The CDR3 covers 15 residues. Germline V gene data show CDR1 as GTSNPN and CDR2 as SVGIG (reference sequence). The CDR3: CAWSPRRGFDEKLFF. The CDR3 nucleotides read TGTGCCTGGAGTCCCCGGAGAGGGTTTGATGAAAAACTGTTTTTT.

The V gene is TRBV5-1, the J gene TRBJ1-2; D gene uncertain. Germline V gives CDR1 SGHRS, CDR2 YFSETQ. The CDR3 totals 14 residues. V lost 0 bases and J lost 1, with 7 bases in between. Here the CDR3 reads CASSLAADNYGYTF. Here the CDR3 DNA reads TGCGCCAGCAGCTTGGCGGCGGATAACTATGGCTACACCTTC.

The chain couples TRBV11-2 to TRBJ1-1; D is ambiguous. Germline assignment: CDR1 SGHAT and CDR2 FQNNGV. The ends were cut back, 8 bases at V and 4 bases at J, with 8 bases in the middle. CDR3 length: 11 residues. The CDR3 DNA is TGTGCCAGCGGAAGGACCACTGAAGCTTTCTTT. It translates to CASGRTTEAFF.

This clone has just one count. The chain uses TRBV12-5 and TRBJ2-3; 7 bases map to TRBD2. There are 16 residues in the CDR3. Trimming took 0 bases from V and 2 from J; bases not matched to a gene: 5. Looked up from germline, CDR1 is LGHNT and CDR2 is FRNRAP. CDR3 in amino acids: CASGLVHTSATDTQYF. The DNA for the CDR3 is TGTGCTAGTGGTTTGGTACACACTAGCGCCACAGATACGCAGTATTTT.

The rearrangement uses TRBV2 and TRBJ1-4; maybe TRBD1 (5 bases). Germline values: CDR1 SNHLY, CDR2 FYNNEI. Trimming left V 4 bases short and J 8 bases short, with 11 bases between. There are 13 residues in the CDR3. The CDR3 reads CASSGWGGEKLFF. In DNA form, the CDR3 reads TGTGCCAGCAGTGGTTGGGGGGGAGAAAAACTGTTTTTT.

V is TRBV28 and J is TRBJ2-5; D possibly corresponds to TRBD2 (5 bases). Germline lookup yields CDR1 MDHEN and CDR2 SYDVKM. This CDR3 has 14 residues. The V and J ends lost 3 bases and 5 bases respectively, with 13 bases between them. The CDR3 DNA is TGTGCCAGCAGTTTTGGGCGGGTGCGGGAGACCCAGTACTTC. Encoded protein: CASSFGRVRETQYF. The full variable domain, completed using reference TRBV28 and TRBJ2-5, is DVKVTQSSRYLVKRTGEKVFLECVQDMDHENMFWYRQDPGLGLRLIYFSYDVKMKEKGDIPEGYSVSREKKERFSLILESASTNQTSMYLCASSFGRVRETQYFGPGTRLLVL.

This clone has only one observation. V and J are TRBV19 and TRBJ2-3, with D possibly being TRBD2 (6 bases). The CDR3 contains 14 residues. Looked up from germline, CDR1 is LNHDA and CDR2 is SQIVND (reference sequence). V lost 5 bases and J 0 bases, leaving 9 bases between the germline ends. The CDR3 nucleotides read TGTGCCAGTAGTCAAAGCGGGAGCACAGATACGCAGTATTTT. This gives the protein CASSQSGSTDTQYF.

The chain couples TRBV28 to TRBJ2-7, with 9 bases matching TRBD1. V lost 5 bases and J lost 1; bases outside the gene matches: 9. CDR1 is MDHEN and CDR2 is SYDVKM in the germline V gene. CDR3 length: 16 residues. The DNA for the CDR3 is TGTGCCAGCAGTCCGATAGGACAGGGGCCTTCCTACGAGCAGTACTTC. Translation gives CASSPIGQGPSYEQYF.

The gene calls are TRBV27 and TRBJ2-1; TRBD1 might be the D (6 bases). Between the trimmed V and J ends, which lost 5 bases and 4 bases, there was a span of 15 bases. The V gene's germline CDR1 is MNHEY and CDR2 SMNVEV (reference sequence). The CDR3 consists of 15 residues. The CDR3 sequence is CASSVRQVLYNEQFF. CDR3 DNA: TGTGCCAGCAGTGTCAGACAGGTTCTATACAATGAGCAGTTCTTC.

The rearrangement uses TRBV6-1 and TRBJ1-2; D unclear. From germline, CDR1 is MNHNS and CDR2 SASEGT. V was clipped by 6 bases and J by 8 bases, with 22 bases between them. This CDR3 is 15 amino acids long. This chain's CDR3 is CASRATWTGPGGYTF. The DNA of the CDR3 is TGTGCCAGCAGAGCGACCTGGACGGGTCCGGGCGGCTACACCTTC.

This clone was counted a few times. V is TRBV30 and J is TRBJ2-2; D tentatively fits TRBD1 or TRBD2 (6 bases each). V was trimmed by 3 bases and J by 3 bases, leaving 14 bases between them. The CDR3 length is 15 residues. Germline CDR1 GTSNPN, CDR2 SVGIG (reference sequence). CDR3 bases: TGTGCCTGGAGGTGGGGGGCGCAGGACACCGGGGAGCTGTTTTTT. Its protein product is CAWRWGAQDTGELFF.

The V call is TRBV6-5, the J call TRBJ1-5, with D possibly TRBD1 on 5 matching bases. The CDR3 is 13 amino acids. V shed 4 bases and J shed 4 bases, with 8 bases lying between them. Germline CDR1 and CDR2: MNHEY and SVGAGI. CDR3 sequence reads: CASSSWGNQPQHF. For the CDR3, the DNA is TGTGCCAGCAGTTCCTGGGGGAATCAGCCCCAGCATTTT.